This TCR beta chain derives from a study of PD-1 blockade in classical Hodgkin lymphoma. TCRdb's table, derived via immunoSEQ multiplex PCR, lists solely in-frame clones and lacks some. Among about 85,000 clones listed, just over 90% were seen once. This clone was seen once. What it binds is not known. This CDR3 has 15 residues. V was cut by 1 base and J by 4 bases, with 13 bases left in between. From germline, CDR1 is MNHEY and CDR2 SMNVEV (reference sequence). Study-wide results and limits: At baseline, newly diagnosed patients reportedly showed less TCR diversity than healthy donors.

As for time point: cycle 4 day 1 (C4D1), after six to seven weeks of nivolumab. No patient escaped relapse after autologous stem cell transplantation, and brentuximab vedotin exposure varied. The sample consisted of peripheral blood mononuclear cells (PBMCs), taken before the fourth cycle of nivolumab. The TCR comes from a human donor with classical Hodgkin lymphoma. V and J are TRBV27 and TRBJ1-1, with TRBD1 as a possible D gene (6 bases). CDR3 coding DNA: TGTGCCAGCAGTTTATTGTCGGGGGCGAGCACTGAAGCTTTCTTT. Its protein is CASSLLSGASTEAFF.